The present T cell receptor beta chain was sequenced within a study of T-cell memory formation after mild COVID-19. This clonotype was seen more than once but under ten times. The antigen remains undetermined. Study results and limitations: Clonal second-wave expansions that peaked on day 37 had unconfirmed SARS-CoV-2 specificity. The finding that pre-infection memory included some responding clones suggested that cross-reactive memory joined. Mostly located in CM and EM were contracting CD4+ clones, with contracting CD8+ clones located in EMRA.

TCRalpha and TCRbeta libraries used 5'RACE with constant-segment primers and UMIs. MiXCR, run by TCRdb on the 5' RACE reads, gives a single entry per CDR3 protein. The sample consists of approximately 290,000 distinct CDR3 sequences, 15% to 20% of them appearing once. The clonotype comes from a man younger than 30 who had mild COVID-19 (a few samples of this study predate the infection). Cell type and time point are not known. The specimen sequenced was PBMCs or a T cell subset sorted from them (not recorded which).

In DNA form, the CDR3 reads TGTGCCAGCAGCTTGATCGGGGGAAGCACAGATACGCAGTATTTT. Its protein is CASSLIGGSTDTQYF. The chain has TRBV7-6 and TRBJ2-3, with D possibly matching TRBD2 (6 bases). Trimming shortened V by 3 bases and J by 0 bases, and 10 bases separated the two germline ends. The germline V gene has CDR1 SGHVS and CDR2 FNYEAQ. The CDR3 has 15 residues.